The 4 T cell receptor beta chains below all came from one sample that was sequenced in a study of T cell responses to AZD1222 COVID-19 vaccine. The protocol was immunoSEQ multiplex PCR, while the TCRdb copy is restricted to in-frame clones and leaves out a portion. Of more than 80,000 clones in the sample, roughly 88% are singletons; the top ten hold 6.5% to 10%. The specimen comprised peripheral blood, sampled 28 days after the second AZD1222 dose. All receptors derive from an adult who received the AZD1222 COVID-19 vaccine.

The V and J genes are TRBV7-2 and TRBJ2-3; D tentatively reads TRBD1 or TRBD2 (6 bases each). Germline loops: CDR1 SGHTA, CDR2 FQGNSA. The CDR3 has 15 residues. The V end was cut by 6 bases, the J end by 4 bases, with 17 bases between. CDR3 sequence reads: CASSEGGGRADTQYF. CDR3 sequence (DNA): TGTGCCAGCAGTGAAGGAGGGGGTCGTGCAGATACGCAGTATTTT. Full variable domain (outside the CDR3, taken from reference TRBV7-2 and TRBJ2-3): GAGVSQSPSNKVTEKGKDVELRCDPISGHTALYWYRQSLGQGLEFLIYFQGNSAPDKSGLPSDRFSAERTGGSVSTLTIQRTQQEDSAVYLCASSEGGGRADTQYFGPGTRLTVL.

CDR3 loop: CASSPNPGTQSPSGANVLTF. In DNA, the CDR3 is TGTGCCAGCAGTCCGAACCCCGGGACGCAGTCCCCCTCTGGGGCCAACGTCCTGACTTTC. The V gene is TRBV27, the J gene TRBJ2-6; D tentatively fits TRBD1 or TRBD2 (5 bases each). CDR3 length: 20 residues. Germline V CDR1 and CDR2: MNHEY, SMNVEV (reference sequence). The V end lost 5 bases, the J end lost 0 bases, and 23 bases lay between the germline ends. Supplemented by reference TRBV27 and TRBJ2-6, the full variable domain reads EAQVTQNPRYLITVTGKKLTVTCSQNMNHEYMSWYRQDPGLGLRQIYYSMNVEVTDKGDVPEGYKVSRKEKRNFPLILESPSPNQTSLYFCASSPNPGTQSPSGANVLTFGAGSRLTVL.

The gene calls are TRBV5-6 and TRBJ1-4, with D uncertain. The ends were cut back, 2 bases at V and 2 bases at J, with 10 bases in the middle. The CDR3 has 15 amino acids. From germline, CDR1 is SGHDT and CDR2 YYEEEE. The CDR3: CASSFRVSTNEKLFF. The CDR3 nucleotides are TGTGCCAGCAGCTTCCGGGTCTCCACTAATGAAAAACTGTTTTTT. The variable domain in full, with the rest retrieved from reference TRBV5-6 and TRBJ1-4, is DAGVTQSPTHLIKTRGQQVTLRCSPKSGHDTVSWYQQALGQGPQFIFQYYEEEERQRGNFPDRFSGHQFPNYSSELNVNALLLGDSALYLCASSFRVSTNEKLFFGSGTQLSVL.

The rearrangement uses TRBV7-9 and TRBJ2-3, with a possible D match to TRBD2 (5 bases). This CDR3 region has 14 residues. Germline CDR1 reads SEHNR; CDR2 reads FQNEAQ (reference sequence). Trimming left V 5 bases short and J 0 bases short, with 9 bases between. The CDR3 DNA sequence: TGTGCCAGCAGCCATTGGACTAGCACAGATACGCAGTATTTT. Its translation: CASSHWTSTDTQYF.